Below, one T cell receptor (beta chain) is given with its context. The data derive from a study of blood T cell repertoires in COVID-19. About the study: T cells, B-cell-depleted T cells, or PBMCs provided the cDNA or gDNA that served as material.

V lost 3 bases, J lost 5 bases, and 11 bases lay in between. In germline, CDR1 is SGDLS, CDR2 YYNGEE. This CDR3 contains 14 residues. As originally analysed: Amplification with reference gene primers provided the estimates of nucleated cell counts. Clones were sequenced by immunoSEQ multiplex PCR, and TCRdb holds only the in-frame ones, with some missing. V, J and clone size reflect that table, while D and trimming were determined from the DNA. The sample yields just over 95,000 clones, approximately 87% seen once. The sample was peripheral blood. This receptor was identified in a human donor in a cohort sampled during active COVID-19. The chain combines TRBV9 with TRBJ1-4, with D possibly matching TRBD1 (5 bases). CDR3 nucleotides: TGTGCCAGCAGCGAGCCAGGGCCCAATGAAAAACTGTTTTTT. Its translation: CASSEPGPNEKLFF.